This T cell receptor beta chain was obtained from a study of blood T cell repertoires in COVID-19. Across the whole study: Samples came from the United States, Italy and Spain, spanning acute and convalescent COVID-19. T cells, B-cell-depleted T cells, or PBMCs supplied cDNA or gDNA.

V was pared by 0 bases and J by 0 bases, with 6 bases between. This CDR3 contains 15 residues. CDR1 and CDR2 (germline): MNHEY, SVGAGI. Patients from Seattle were sampled longitudinally, starting during active infection. This clone was seen only a few times. Assay: immunoSEQ multiplex PCR; the TCRdb copy retains only in-frame clones and omits some. The table has fewer than 140,000 clones, over 65% seen once; the top ten hold 6.2%. This clonotype was sampled from a man at least 80 years old with COVID-19, enrolled during active disease. J is TRBJ1-3 and V is TRBV6-5; D is uncertain. Sequencing was carried out using peripheral blood. The CDR3 DNA sequence: TGTGCCAGCAGTTACTCACAGAGCTCTGGAAACACCATATATTTT. This encodes CASSYSQSSGNTIYF.